This T cell receptor (beta chain) came from a study of OX40 agonist ivuxolimab in advanced cancers. Background on the study: Intravenous ivuxolimab was administered to patients every 2 weeks at 0.01 to 10 mg/kg. Prior therapy, whether anti-PD-1, anti-PD-L1 or anti-CTLA-4, was allowed, and approximately 37% had some.

Study results and limitations: Clones of CD4+ and CD8+ blood T cells grew by week 6 at doses of 0.1 to 3.0 mg/kg.

The CDR3 extends over 13 amino acids. V shed 0 bases and J shed 5 bases, with 8 bases lying between them. CDR1 is SGDLS, CDR2 YYNGEE, per germline. With regard to this clone: Its antigen is not identified.

Method: immunoSEQ multiplex PCR; TCRdb's copy keeps in-frame clones and lacks some. The data show about 46,000 clones, roughly four fifths seen once. The chain carries TRBV9 and TRBJ1-1, with D hard to call. This clonotype was obtained from an adult with an advanced solid tumor such as melanoma, head and neck, liver or kidney cancer. The source material was CD4+ or CD8+ T cells sorted from blood, sampled in a trial of the OX40 agonist ivuxolimab. CDR3 region: CASSVALETEAFF. CDR3 bases: TGTGCCAGCAGCGTAGCTTTGGAAACTGAAGCTTTCTTT.